Below are 29 T cell receptor beta chains sequenced from a single sample in a study of T-cell memory formation after mild COVID-19. TCRdb called the 5' RACE reads again in MiXCR, with one record for every CDR3 protein. The sample consists of a few hundred thousand distinct CDR3 sequences, about 16% of them appearing once. Material for sequencing was PBMCs or a T cell subset sorted from them (not recorded which). These receptors originate from a man between 18 and 29 years old who had mild COVID-19 (a few samples of this study predate the infection). Cell type and time point are not known.

This clonotype turned up a few times. This sequence joins TRBV6-5 and TRBJ1-1; D uncertain. This CDR3 contains 15 residues. Trimming shortened V by 0 bases and J by 5 bases, and 13 bases separated the two germline ends. Germline values: CDR1 MNHEY, CDR2 SVGAGI. CDR3 sequence: CASSYSRGFLTEAFF. The CDR3 bases are TGTGCCAGCAGTTACTCTCGAGGGTTTTTGACTGAAGCTTTCTTT.

The rearrangement uses TRBV6-6 and TRBJ2-5; 9 bases match TRBD2. CDR1 is MNHNY, CDR2 SVGAGI, per germline (reference sequence). V gave up 6 bases and J gave up 5 bases; unmatched junction bases: 7. CDR3 length: 14 amino acids. For the CDR3, the DNA is TGTGCCAGCAGCGCGGGGGGGCGAGAGGAGACCCAGTACTTC. This translates into CASSAGGREETQYF.

At least ten counts were recorded for this clonotype. The chain uses TRBV6-5 and TRBJ2-1, with D hard to call. Germline CDR1 reads MNHEY; CDR2 reads SVGAGI. V lost 2 bases and J 8 bases, leaving 13 bases between the germline ends. The CDR3 has 14 amino acids. In DNA, the CDR3 is TGTGCCAGCAGTTACACCGGGCCCATCCATGAGCAGTTCTTC. Amino acid sequence: CASSYTGPIHEQFF.

This clonotype was seen only a few times. V usage is TRBV29-1 and J usage is TRBJ1-1; D is possibly TRBD1 (5 bases). The CDR3 totals 11 residues. The V gene lost 7 bases and the J gene lost 0 bases, with 6 bases spanning the gap. Germline V lookup: CDR1 SQVTM, CDR2 ANQGSEA. CDR3: CSGQLNTEAFF. Here the CDR3 DNA reads TGCAGCGGACAGTTGAACACTGAAGCTTTCTTT.

The chain uses TRBV7-9 and TRBJ2-1; TRBD1 aligns across 9 bases. V was clipped by 1 base and J by 7 bases; unmatched bases: 5. CDR3 length: 15 residues. The germline V gene has CDR1 SEHNR and CDR2 FQNEAQ (reference sequence). The CDR3 here is CASSLGGTGQNEQFF. CDR3 nucleotide sequence: TGTGCCAGCAGCTTAGGGGGGACAGGGCAGAATGAGCAGTTCTTC.

The chain links TRBV7-8 to TRBJ2-1; possibly TRBD1 or TRBD2 for D (6 bases each). Germline V CDR1 and CDR2: SGHVS, FQNEAQ. The CDR3 is 17 amino acids. V was clipped by 0 bases and J by 3 bases, with 15 bases between them. CDR3 DNA: TGTGCCAGCAGCTTAGCGGGGGGCGCTCCTTTCTACAATGAGCAGTTCTTC. Translation: CASSLAGGAPFYNEQFF.

The chain joins TRBV2 to TRBJ1-2, with D unclear. V lost 6 bases to trimming and J lost 1 base, with 15 bases between them. This CDR3 contains 15 residues. CDR1 and CDR2 (germline): SNHLY, FYNNEI. The CDR3 region is CASSENREVNYGYTF. For the CDR3, the DNA is TGTGCCAGCAGCGAAAACCGAGAAGTTAACTATGGCTACACCTTC.

The chain couples TRBV28 to TRBJ2-5, with 8 bases lining up with TRBD2. The CDR3 is 16 amino acids. Germline V lookup: CDR1 MDHEN, CDR2 SYDVKM. V trimming: 7 bases; J trimming: 2 bases; junction bases outside the gene matches: 12. CDR3 in DNA: TGTGCCAGCACCCCCTCTGGGCGGGGGGCTCAAGAGACCCAGTACTTC. As protein: CASTPSGRGAQETQYF.

This clonotype was found a few times. The chain recombines TRBV5-5 with TRBJ1-1; 7 nucleotides agree with TRBD1. The trim removed 0 bases at V and 8 bases at J, leaving 7 bases unmatched. The germline gives CDR1 SGHKS, CDR2 YYEKEE (reference sequence). This CDR3 comprises 14 residues. The CDR3 sequence is CASSLGSGGSEAFF. The CDR3 nucleotides read TGTGCCAGCAGCTTGGGGTCAGGGGGGTCGGAAGCTTTCTTT.

This clonotype was recorded a few times. V usage is TRBV7-6 and J usage is TRBJ2-7; D is ambiguous. Trimming took 5 bases from V and 0 from J, leaving 11 bases between them. The CDR3 spans 14 residues. Germline CDR1 and CDR2: SGHVS and FNYEAQ. The CDR3 DNA follows: TGTGCCAGCAGCCAGACATTGAGCTCCTACGAGCAGTACTTC. Its protein is CASSQTLSSYEQYF.

This sequence joins TRBV30 and TRBJ2-7; 7 bases match TRBD1. Germline V gives CDR1 GTSNPN, CDR2 SVGIG (reference sequence). The CDR3 is 14 residues long. V was pared by 7 bases and J by 4 bases, with 13 bases of the junction left unmatched. Here the CDR3 DNA reads TGTGCCTACGAGATCCTACAGGGGATGTACGAGCAGTACTTC. It is translated as CAYEILQGMYEQYF. Full variable domain (outside the CDR3, taken from reference TRBV30 and TRBJ2-7): SQTIHQWPATLVQPVGSPLSLECTVEGTSNPNLYWYRQAAGRGLQLLFYSVGIGQISSEVPQNLSASRPQDRQFILSSKKLLLSDSGFYLCAYEILQGMYEQYFGPGTRLTVT.

V and J are TRBV4-1 and TRBJ2-7; either TRBD1 or TRBD2 may fit D (5 bases each). Germline loops: CDR1 MGHRA, CDR2 YSYEKL. Between the trimmed V and J ends, which lost 1 base and 2 bases, there was a span of 15 bases. CDR3 length equals 16 residues. The CDR3 DNA is TGCGCCAGCAGCCAAGGGTCGGGGCTAGGGGCCTACGAGCAGTACTTC. The encoded protein is CASSQGSGLGAYEQYF.

This clonotype was recorded a few times. This chain connects TRBV6-6 to TRBJ2-1; D is undetermined. CDR1 is MNHNY, CDR2 SVGAGI, per germline (reference sequence). The CDR3 runs to 13 residues. Trimming left V 2 bases short and J 1 base short, with 3 bases between. CDR3 sequence: CASSYESYNEQFF. CDR3 DNA: TGTGCCAGCAGTTACGAGTCCTACAATGAGCAGTTCTTC.

Many counts were recorded for this clonotype. This rearrangement joins TRBV9 to TRBJ2-3; 10 nucleotides agree with TRBD2. Losses at the gene ends were 2 bases for V and 0 bases for J; bases not matched to a gene: 0. The CDR3 runs 15 residues. Germline values: CDR1 SGDLS, CDR2 YYNGEE. CDR3 sequence: CASSVSGGSTDTQYF. For the CDR3, the DNA is TGTGCCAGCAGCGTTAGCGGGGGGAGCACAGATACGCAGTATTTT.

The V call is TRBV7-9, the J call TRBJ2-7; 9 bases are a match to TRBD2. This CDR3 has 16 amino acids. The V gene end was trimmed by 3 bases and the J gene end by 3 bases; junction bases not matched to a gene: 9. Per germline, CDR1 SEHNR and CDR2 FQNEAQ (reference sequence). The CDR3 loop is CASSFVRGGKIYEQYF. The DNA of the CDR3 is TGTGCCAGCAGCTTCGTGCGGGGGGGGAAGATCTACGAGCAGTACTTC.

This clonotype was observed a few times. V and J are TRBV5-1 and TRBJ1-1, with 9 positions matching TRBD1. The CDR3 is 15 residues long. Per the germline V gene, CDR1 is SGHRS and CDR2 is YFSETQ. Losses at the gene ends were 0 bases for V and 6 bases for J; bases not matched to a gene: 6. The CDR3 DNA follows: TGCGCCAGCAGCTTGGAGGGACAGGGTATTTCTGAAGCTTTCTTT. Amino acid sequence: CASSLEGQGISEAFF. The variable domain in full, completed from reference TRBV5-1 and TRBJ1-1, reads KAGVTQTPRYLIKTRGQQVTLSCSPISGHRSVSWYQQTPGQGLQFLFEYFSETQRNKGNFPGRFSGRQFSNSRSEMNVSTLELGDSALYLCASSLEGQGISEAFFGQGTRLTVV.

In its sample, this clonotype was seen a few times. A much larger clone differs from this one at a single base, so this may be a read error. This chain joins TRBV6-1 and TRBJ1-3, with a weak D call TRBD1 (5 bases). CDR3 length: 13 amino acids. Looked up from germline, CDR1 is MNHNS and CDR2 is SASEGT. CDR3 nucleotides: TGTGCCAGCAGTGAACAGGGTGGAAACACCATATGTTTT. Its translation is CASSEQGGNTICF.

This clonotype was recorded at least ten times. This chain connects TRBV5-1 to TRBJ1-1, with 7 nucleotides matching TRBD1. Germline loops: CDR1 SGHRS, CDR2 YFSETQ. V lost 0 bases and J lost 5; bases outside the gene matches: 7. The CDR3 loop spans 15 amino acids. For the CDR3, the DNA is TGCGCCAGCAGCTTGGTCGGTACAGGGGAAACTGAAGCTTTCTTT. Translating gives CASSLVGTGETEAFF.

This clonotype was seen more than once but under ten times. The chain combines TRBV20-1 with TRBJ2-1; D is possibly TRBD1 or TRBD2 (6 bases each). The CDR3 loop spans 15 amino acids. Trimming took off 6 bases at V and 2 bases at J, with 17 bases between the two ends. The V gene's germline CDR1 is DFQATT and CDR2 SNEGSKA (reference sequence). The DNA of the CDR3 is TGCAGTGCGCGAGGAAGGAGGGGGACCTACAATGAGCAGTTCTTC. Its translation is CSARGRRGTYNEQFF.

The chain joins TRBV6-6 to TRBJ2-5, with 9 bases aligning to TRBD2. From germline, CDR1 is MNHNY and CDR2 SVGAGI (reference sequence). This CDR3 contains 16 residues. V lost 4 bases and J lost 5; bases outside the gene matches: 11. The CDR3 nucleotides read TGTGCCAGCAGTTCATCCGGGACTAGCAACCGTGAGACCCAGTACTTC. Amino acid sequence: CASSSSGTSNRETQYF.

The J gene is TRBJ2-5, the V gene TRBV5-5, with D possibly TRBD1 on 6 matching bases. Trimming took 5 bases from V and 4 from J, leaving 15 bases between them. Germline CDR1 reads SGHKS; CDR2 reads YYEKEE (reference sequence). CDR3 length equals 14 residues. CDR3 residues: CASRPGTLRETQYF. The CDR3, as DNA: TGTGCCAGCAGACCCGGGACATTGAGAGAGACCCAGTACTTC.

This clonotype was counted between two and nine times. The V and J genes are TRBV6-2 or TRBV6-3 and TRBJ2-2; no firm D call. The V and J ends lost 6 bases and 5 bases respectively, with 7 bases between them. The CDR3 spans 12 residues. From germline, CDR1 is MNHEY and CDR2 SVGEGT. CDR3 nucleotide sequence: TGTGCCAGCAGCCCTTGGACCGGGGAGCTGTTTTTT. This gives the protein CASSPWTGELFF.

This clonotype was observed at least ten times. This chain joins TRBV12-3 or TRBV12-4 and TRBJ2-7; TRBD1 aligns across 11 bases. The V gene end was trimmed by 6 bases and the J gene end by 3 bases; junction bases not matched to a gene: 4. The CDR3 totals 14 residues. The chain's CDR3 is CASSYGTGGYEQYF. CDR3 in DNA: TGTGCCAGCAGCTACGGGACAGGGGGCTACGAGCAGTACTTC.

The V and J genes are TRBV12-3 or TRBV12-4 and TRBJ2-1, with 7 nucleotides matching TRBD1. V lost 4 bases and J lost 8; bases outside the gene matches: 8. This CDR3 spans 14 amino acids. The CDR3 spells CASSSSDRFDEQFF. The CDR3 region has the DNA TGTGCCAGCAGTTCCTCGGACAGGTTCGATGAGCAGTTCTTC.

This clonotype was detected only a few times. The rearrangement links TRBV20-1 to TRBJ2-1, with a weak D call TRBD2 (5 bases). The V gene's germline CDR1 is DFQATT and CDR2 SNEGSKA (reference sequence). Deletions cut 3 bases from V and 5 bases from J, with 17 bases between. This CDR3 contains 15 residues. CDR3 nucleotides: TGCAGTGCTAGCCCGGGCCGGACCGGGGACAATGAGCAGTTCTTC. Translating gives CSASPGRTGDNEQFF.

This clonotype was detected a few times. V and J are TRBV11-2 and TRBJ1-6; 8 bases align to TRBD1. The ends lost 1 base at V and 6 bases at J; junction bases unmatched: 5. This CDR3 is 16 amino acids long. Germline V lookup: CDR1 SGHAT, CDR2 FQNNGV. The CDR3 region is CASSLARGRPNSPLHF. The CDR3 nucleotides are TGTGCCAGCAGCTTAGCCAGGGGGCGACCTAATTCACCCCTCCACTTT. Using reference TRBV11-2 and TRBJ1-6 for the parts outside the CDR3, the full variable domain is EAGVAQSPRYKIIEKRQSVAFWCNPISGHATLYWYQQILGQGPKLLIQFQNNGVVDDSQLPKDRFSAERLKGVDSTLKIQPAKLEDSAVYLCASSLARGRPNSPLHFGNGTRLTVT.

V gene TRBV20-1 combines with J gene TRBJ2-5; D is unclear. The CDR3 loop spans 13 amino acids. V lost 3 bases to trimming and J lost 1 base, with 9 bases between them. Germline lookup yields CDR1 DFQATT and CDR2 SNEGSKA (reference sequence). CDR3 bases: TGCAGTGCTAGGAGGCAGCCCCAAGAGACCCAGTACTTC. This sequence encodes CSARRQPQETQYF.

The chain combines TRBV10-3 with TRBJ2-1; D is undetermined. The CDR3 consists of 14 residues. V was cut by 0 bases and J by 5 bases, with 8 bases left in between. Germline-derived CDR1 and CDR2 are ENHRY and SYGVKD. CDR3 in DNA: TGTGCCATCAGTGAGTCGTGGAATAACAATGAGCAGTTCTTC. This sequence encodes CAISESWNNNEQFF.

This chain links TRBV7-2 with TRBJ1-5; D call uncertain. Deletions cut 9 bases from V and 2 bases from J, with 17 bases between. The CDR3 extends over 15 amino acids. Germline assignment: CDR1 SGHTA and CDR2 FQGNSA. This CDR3 is CASSDTGVGNQPQHF. The CDR3 region has the DNA TGTGCCAGTAGTGATACGGGCGTTGGCAATCAGCCCCAGCATTTT.